This passage covers 3 T cell receptor beta chains from one sample sequenced in a study of T cell changes during pregnancy in multiple sclerosis. Data came from immunoSEQ multiplex PCR; TCRdb stores just in-frame clones and leaves some out. Of roughly 74,000 clones in the sample, approximately 90% were seen once. The source material was peripheral blood, sampled before pregnancy. These receptors were collected from a female donor with multiple sclerosis, enrolled in a pregnancy study.

The genes are TRBV19 and TRBJ1-1; 7 bases fit TRBD1. The ends lost 6 bases at V and 0 bases at J; junction bases unmatched: 10. There are 16 residues in the CDR3. Per the germline V gene, CDR1 is LNHDA and CDR2 is SQIVND (reference sequence). CDR3 in DNA: TGTGCCAGTAGAACCGGGACAGTAAATATGAACACTGAAGCTTTCTTT. The encoded protein is CASRTGTVNMNTEAFF.

The chain is built from TRBV2 and TRBJ2-1; 7 positions match TRBD2. Germline V gives CDR1 SNHLY, CDR2 FYNNEI. The J segment lost 3 bases and the V segment lost 5 bases, leaving 13 bases of the junction unmatched. This CDR3 has 17 amino acids. As DNA, the CDR3 is TGTGCCAGCAGTCCACGACTAGCCTCCTACGTCTACAATGAGCAGTTCTTC. This gives the protein CASSPRLASYVYNEQFF.

This chain uses TRBV30 with TRBJ1-1; D unclear. CDR1 is GTSNPN, CDR2 SVGIG, per germline (reference sequence). The V end was cut by 1 base, the J end by 3 bases, with 9 bases between. CDR3 length equals 13 residues. The CDR3 nucleotides are TGTGCCTGGAGTGGACGACTGGACACTGAAGCTTTCTTT. Its translation: CAWSGRLDTEAFF.